Reported below is one T cell receptor beta chain. Antigen unknown. Treatment described: over 15 received Ad26.COV2.S at low or high dose, single or two shots; roughly five received placebo; per-sample allocation not given. Day 63 after the first vaccine or placebo injection was the time point for sampling. This person who donated was an adult of 18-55 years in Boston. The entry originates in a study of Ad26.COV2.S vaccination and SARS-CoV-2 variants. Study context: Enrolled in COV1001, the donor was in the Ad26.COV2.S trial arm, which received the vaccine. Study conclusions and caveats: Non-spike TCR breadth showed similarity between vaccine and placebo recipients. Estimates derived from TCR breadth and depth analyses may have underestimated total T cell responses.

Generated by immunoSEQ multiplex PCR, the TCRdb table keeps only in-frame clones and is missing some. The table includes about 350,000 clones, more than 85% detected once. The CDR3 consists of 16 residues. Germline CDR1 SEHNR, CDR2 FQNEAQ (reference sequence). Germline trimming cut 1 base from V and 0 bases from J; bases unmatched to any gene: 2. The clonotype originates from a person aged 18-65 years who received the Ad26.COV2.S COVID-19 vaccine or a placebo. The chain uses TRBV7-9 and TRBJ1-3; 8 nucleotides align to TRBD1. Material: peripheral blood, obtained in a trial of Ad26.COV2.S vaccine versus placebo. CDR3 sequence: CASSLVTGVSGNTIYF. The CDR3 DNA follows: TGTGCCAGCAGCTTAGTGACAGGGGTCTCTGGAAACACCATATATTTT.